The 29 T cell receptor beta chains in this list originate from one sample, sequenced in a study of T-cell memory formation after mild COVID-19. TCRdb passed the 5' RACE reads through MiXCR, listing each CDR3 protein once. Here the sample spans around 110,000 distinct CDR3 sequences, roughly 12% being singletons. Sequenced sample: PBMCs or a T cell subset sorted from them (not recorded which). The origin of the receptors is an adult woman who had mild COVID-19 (a few samples of this study predate the infection). Cell type and time point are not known.

This clonotype has at least ten counts. The V gene is TRBV12-3 or TRBV12-4, the J gene TRBJ2-1, with D perhaps TRBD1 or TRBD2 (5 bases each). The CDR3 has 15 residues. V lost 7 bases and J 4 bases, leaving 17 bases between the germline ends. The CDR3 region is CASTQWGSGYNEQFF. The CDR3 nucleotides are TGTGCCAGCACCCAGTGGGGGTCCGGATACAATGAGCAGTTCTTC.

The rearrangement uses TRBV7-9 and TRBJ1-1; D is possibly TRBD1 (6 bases). This CDR3 is 15 amino acids long. The germline gives CDR1 SEHNR, CDR2 FQNEAQ (reference sequence). The ends were cut back, 6 bases at V and 4 bases at J, with 18 bases in the middle. The chain's CDR3 is CASSFVAGGGTEAFF. CDR3 sequence (DNA): TGTGCCAGCAGTTTCGTTGCAGGAGGGGGCACTGAAGCTTTCTTT.

The rearrangement joins TRBV20-1 to TRBJ2-1, with a possible D match to TRBD2 (5 bases). V lost 3 bases and J 8 bases, leaving 17 bases between the germline ends. Germline V gene sequence: CDR1 DFQATT, CDR2 SNEGSKA (reference sequence). This CDR3 region has 14 residues. The CDR3 loop reads CSASSYKEVDEQFF. In nucleotides, the CDR3 is TGCAGTGCTAGCTCATATAAGGAGGTGGATGAGCAGTTCTTC.

There are a few counts of this clonotype. The chain employs TRBV27 and TRBJ1-2, with 7 bases lining up with TRBD1. Germline values: CDR1 MNHEY, CDR2 SMNVEV (reference sequence). The CDR3 sequence is 17 residues long. Trimming removed 4 bases from V and 6 bases from J; junction bases left unmatched: 17. CDR3 protein: CASSSTTGRGVIDGYTF. CDR3 nucleotides: TGTGCCAGCAGTTCCACGACAGGGAGGGGGGTTATCGATGGCTACACCTTC.

The genes are TRBV2 and TRBJ2-3, with 8 nucleotides matching TRBD2. CDR3 size: 17 residues. The germline V gene encodes CDR1 SNHLY and CDR2 FYNNEI. Losses at the gene ends were 6 bases for V and 4 bases for J; bases not matched to a gene: 15. CDR3 residues: CASSGGVLQILPDTQYF. DNA of the CDR3: TGTGCCAGCAGCGGGGGGGTGCTACAAATTCTCCCAGATACGCAGTATTTT.

The rearrangement joins TRBV5-1 to TRBJ1-6, with TRBD1 as a possible D gene (6 bases). The CDR3 consists of 14 residues. V shed 0 bases and J shed 14 bases, with 15 bases lying between them. Germline V gene lookup returns CDR1 SGHRS and CDR2 YFSETQ. The DNA for the CDR3 is TGCGCCAGCAGCTTGGGACAGGAGGCTTTCACCCTCCACTTT. This sequence encodes CASSLGQEAFTLHF.

The J gene is TRBJ2-7, the V gene TRBV5-8; D might be TRBD1 (6 bases). This CDR3 is 15 amino acids long. Between the trimmed V and J ends, which lost 0 bases and 2 bases, there was a span of 12 bases. Germline V gene data show CDR1 as SGHTS and CDR2 as YDEGEE. CDR3 nucleotides: TGTGCCAGCAGCTTGGCAGGGGCAGCAACCTACGAGCAGTACTTC. Protein sequence: CASSLAGAATYEQYF.

CDR3 nucleotides: TGTGCCAGCACCCAGACAGGGGGCCTACAAGAGACCCAGTACTTC. Translation: CASTQTGGLQETQYF. The chain recombines TRBV27 with TRBJ2-5; 10 bases map to TRBD1. The CDR3 length is 15 residues. In germline, CDR1 is MNHEY, CDR2 SMNVEV (reference sequence). With V trimmed by 7 bases and J by 2 bases, 7 bases remained unmatched.

This clonotype was counted only a few times. The chain employs TRBV4-3 and TRBJ2-3; tentatively, D is TRBD1 (5 bases). Per the germline V gene, CDR1 is LGHNA and CDR2 is YSLEER. V gave up 2 bases and J gave up 3 bases, with 12 bases separating them. The CDR3 is 15 amino acids. The CDR3 protein is CASSQSQGRTDTQYF. CDR3 DNA sequence: TGCGCCAGCAGCCAATCTCAGGGAAGGACAGATACGCAGTATTTT.

The chain combines TRBV9 with TRBJ2-1; 7 nucleotides agree with TRBD2. CDR3 length equals 19 residues. Germline V lookup: CDR1 SGDLS, CDR2 YYNGEE. The trim removed 3 bases at V and 0 bases at J, leaving 15 bases unmatched. In nucleotides, the CDR3 is TGTGCCAGCAGCGCAATTACCGGGGGGACCGCAAACTCCTACAATGAGCAGTTCTTC. It translates to CASSAITGGTANSYNEQFF.

This clonotype was observed a handful of times. V and J are TRBV19 and TRBJ1-5; the D gene is possibly TRBD1 (5 bases). The V end was cut by 2 bases, the J end by 5 bases, with 10 bases between. CDR3 length equals 14 residues. Germline values: CDR1 LNHDA, CDR2 SQIVND (reference sequence). Written as DNA, the CDR3 is TGTGCCAGTAGTATATGGGTAGGGGATCAGCCCCAGCATTTT. Residues: CASSIWVGDQPQHF. Complete variable domain (other parts from reference TRBV19 and TRBJ1-5): DGGITQSPKYLFRKEGQNVTLSCEQNLNHDAMYWYRQDPGQGLRLIYYSQIVNDFQKGDIAEGYSVSREKKESFPLTVTSAQKNPTAFYLCASSIWVGDQPQHFGDGTRLSIL.

The V call is TRBV4-1, the J call TRBJ2-3; no definite D call. Trimming pared 4 bases from V and 3 bases from J, leaving 8 bases between. CDR1 and CDR2 from the germline V gene are MGHRA and YSYEKL. The CDR3 contains 13 residues. CDR3: CASSLSRTDTQYF. In DNA, the CDR3 is TGCGCCAGCAGCCTCTCCCGTACAGATACGCAGTATTTT.

The sample holds many counts of this clonotype. This rearrangement joins TRBV5-6 to TRBJ2-7; no definite D call. Germline CDR1 SGHDT, CDR2 YYEEEE. CDR3 length equals 12 residues. The V and J ends lost 5 bases and 2 bases respectively, with 8 bases between them. CDR3 sequence: CASSLTPYEQYF. For the CDR3, the DNA is TGTGCCAGCAGTCTTACCCCCTACGAGCAGTACTTC.

This clonotype occurred a few times. The chain has TRBV7-9 and TRBJ2-7; perhaps D is TRBD1 or TRBD2 (5 bases each). The germline CDR1 and CDR2 sequences are SEHNR and FQNEAQ (reference sequence). There are 13 residues in the CDR3. Deletions cut 7 bases from V and 3 bases from J, with 13 bases between. The CDR3 spells CASTSTGGYEQYF. In nucleotides, the CDR3 is TGTGCCAGCACCTCAACTGGGGGCTACGAGCAGTACTTC.

Only a few counts were recorded for this clonotype. The gene calls are TRBV5-1 and TRBJ2-7, with TRBD1 as a possible D gene (6 bases). The CDR3 runs to 15 residues. CDR1 SGHRS and CDR2 YFSETQ come from the germline V gene. Trimming shortened V by 5 bases and J by 7 bases, and 22 bases separated the two germline ends. The CDR3 is CASRRQGPALGEQYF. The CDR3 DNA is TGCGCCAGCAGGCGCCAGGGGCCCGCTTTGGGGGAGCAGTACTTC.

The CDR3 region is CSGTGQDTGELFF. In DNA, the CDR3 is TGCAGCGGGACGGGACAGGACACCGGGGAGCTGTTTTTT. V usage is TRBV29-1 and J usage is TRBJ2-2, with TRBD1 matching 8 bases. Germline V gives CDR1 SQVTM, CDR2 ANQGSEA. V shed 7 bases, J shed 3 bases, and the junction held 4 bases outside the gene matches. The CDR3 is 13 amino acids.

The CDR3 DNA reads as TGTGCCACCAGCAAGGACAGGGCGGCCTACGAGCAGTACTTC. Protein sequence: CATSKDRAAYEQYF. The rearrangement uses TRBV15 and TRBJ2-7; 8 bases fit TRBD1. The germline V gene has CDR1 LNHNV and CDR2 YYDKDF (reference sequence). The CDR3 covers 14 residues. The trim removed 4 bases at V and 2 bases at J, leaving 4 bases unmatched.

This chain connects TRBV7-3 to TRBJ2-1, with 7 bases identical to TRBD2. The CDR3 length is 16 residues. V lost 0 bases to trimming and J lost 3 bases; unmatched junction nucleotides: 5. Germline V gene data show CDR1 as SGHTA and CDR2 as FQGTGA. Here the CDR3 DNA reads TGTGCCAGCAGCTTAACGGCGGGAGTAGGCTACAATGAGCAGTTCTTC. As protein: CASSLTAGVGYNEQFF.

This clonotype has more than one count but fewer than ten. The chain joins TRBV6-1 to TRBJ1-3; unclear D gene. This CDR3 is built from 16 residues. The ends were cut back, 3 bases at V and 1 base at J, with 13 bases in the middle. Looked up from germline, CDR1 is MNHNS and CDR2 is SASEGT. The CDR3 bases are TGTGCCAGCAGTGATTTGTTTCAGCCATCTGGAAACACCATATATTTT. Amino acid sequence: CASSDLFQPSGNTIYF.

The rearrangement joins TRBV6-5 to TRBJ2-1; 11 bases are shared with TRBD2. CDR1 and CDR2 from the germline V gene are MNHEY and SVGAGI. CDR3 length: 15 residues. V was clipped by 2 bases and J by 9 bases; unmatched bases: 6. Written as DNA, the CDR3 is TGTGCCAGCAGTTACGTTGCTAGCGGGGGGACTGAGCAGTTCTTC. It specifies CASSYVASGGTEQFF.

The rearrangement links TRBV2 to TRBJ2-5; TRBD1 agrees at 7 bases. This CDR3 has 12 amino acids. The germline V gene encodes CDR1 SNHLY and CDR2 FYNNEI. Germline trimming cut 10 bases from V and 4 bases from J; bases unmatched to any gene: 6. Here the CDR3 DNA reads TGTGCCACCTACAGGGGTGGAGAGACCCAGTACTTC. It specifies CATYRGGETQYF.

The table lists this clonotype with many counts. This chain links TRBV7-2 with TRBJ2-2; D perhaps matches TRBD2 (5 bases). Trimming removed 5 bases from V and 3 bases from J, with 10 bases in between. CDR1 and CDR2 from the germline V gene are SGHTA and FQGNSA. The CDR3 length is 14 residues. CDR3 coding DNA: TGTGCCAGCAGCCTAAGCGGATACACCGGGGAGCTGTTTTTT. As protein: CASSLSGYTGELFF.

This clonotype has only a few counts. The DNA of the CDR3 is TGTGCCAGCAGCCGCGATGGGGCCTGGGGACCTGAAGCTTTCTTT. It codes for CASSRDGAWGPEAFF. The chain employs TRBV14 and TRBJ1-1; D possibly corresponds to TRBD1 (5 bases). The CDR3 consists of 15 residues. Germline-derived CDR1 and CDR2 are SGHDN and FVKESK. Trimming took 4 bases from V and 6 from J, leaving 18 bases between them. The variable domain in full, completed from reference TRBV14 and TRBJ1-1, reads EAGVTQFPSHSVIEKGQTVTLRCDPISGHDNLYWYRRVMGKEIKFLLHFVKESKQDESGMPNNRFLAERTGGTYSTLKVQPAELEDSGVYFCASSRDGAWGPEAFFGQGTRLTVV.

This chain links TRBV19 with TRBJ2-7; no definite D call. The CDR3 length is 13 residues. Trimming removed 3 bases from V and 1 base from J, with 7 bases in between. Germline V gene lookup returns CDR1 LNHDA and CDR2 SQIVND (reference sequence). CDR3 sequence reads: CASSMGVSYEQYF. In DNA form, the CDR3 reads TGTGCCAGTAGTATGGGTGTTTCCTACGAGCAGTACTTC.

DNA of the CDR3: TGTGCCATCTCGGGAGACGAAGCTGAAGCTTTCTTT. It encodes CAISGDEAEAFF. The chain combines TRBV10-3 with TRBJ1-1; D unclear. The V and J ends lost 8 bases and 6 bases respectively, with 13 bases between them. Germline V lookup: CDR1 ENHRY, CDR2 SYGVKD. The CDR3 contains 12 residues.

This clonotype was seen many times. The chain is built from TRBV29-1 and TRBJ2-7, with TRBD2 matching 10 bases. The CDR3 sequence is 15 residues long. The germline V gene encodes CDR1 SQVTM and CDR2 ANQGSEA. The V segment lost 7 bases and the J segment 2 bases; nucleotides outside the gene matches: 11. CDR3 sequence (DNA): TGCAGCGCTCTATCTAGCGGGAGCTCCCCCTACGAGCAGTACTTC. Translating it yields CSALSSGSSPYEQYF.

CDR3 nucleotide sequence: TGTGCCACGGAAGGGGGACTGTACAATGAGCAGTTCTTC. As protein: CATEGGLYNEQFF. The V gene is TRBV15, the J gene TRBJ2-1; D possibly uses TRBD1 or TRBD2 (6 bases each). The germline V gene encodes CDR1 LNHNV and CDR2 YYDKDF (reference sequence). This CDR3 region has 13 residues. Trimming left V 9 bases short and J 4 bases short, with 13 bases between.

The chain carries TRBV11-3 and TRBJ1-1, with TRBD1 identical over 8 bases. The CDR3 loop spans 15 amino acids. Germline CDR1 and CDR2: SGHNT and YENEEA. The junction had 10 bases not matched to a gene; V was cut back by 7 bases and J by 3 bases. CDR3 nucleotide sequence: TGTGCCAGCACCTCCGGGACAGGCGTAGACACTGAAGCTTTCTTT. As protein: CASTSGTGVDTEAFF.

Many counts were recorded for this clonotype. The V gene is TRBV7-3, the J gene TRBJ2-1; 14 bases line up with TRBD2. Per germline, CDR1 SGHTA and CDR2 FQGTGA. This CDR3 is built from 17 residues. V lost 5 bases and J lost 5; bases outside the gene matches: 8. Here the CDR3 reads CASSPTSGGASDNEQFF. CDR3 nucleotide sequence: TGTGCCAGCAGCCCGACTAGCGGGGGGGCTAGCGACAATGAGCAGTTCTTC.